A single sample gave rise to the 25 T cell receptor beta chains below, sequenced in a study of cytomegalovirus exposure and HLA in healthy donors. It was with 60 Vbeta and 13 Jbeta primers that the PCR ran. Libraries were prepared by immunoSEQ multiplex PCR; TCRdb keeps only in-frame clonotypes and omits some of them. The data hold about 120,000 clones, with around 76% observed a single time. The sequenced material came from PBMCs. The receptors originated from a man in his fifties or sixties in good health and CMV-seropositive.

The gene calls are TRBV28 and TRBJ1-3, with TRBD1 as a possible D gene (5 bases). Trimming took 7 bases from V and 5 from J, leaving 12 bases between them. From germline, CDR1 is MDHEN and CDR2 SYDVKM. The CDR3 loop spans 13 amino acids. CDR3 sequence: CASNQGRRNTIYF. The DNA for the CDR3 is TGTGCCAGCAACCAGGGTCGAAGAAACACCATATATTTT.

The rearrangement links TRBV5-1 to TRBJ1-4; possibly TRBD1 for D (5 bases). V gave up 0 bases and J gave up 7 bases, with 13 bases separating them. The CDR3 consists of 15 residues. The V gene's germline CDR1 is SGHRS and CDR2 YFSETQ. The CDR3, as DNA: TGCGCCAGCAGCTTGGAGGGGAATAGTTTTGAAAAACTGTTTTTT. Translated: CASSLEGNSFEKLFF.

This clone has more than one count but fewer than ten. V is TRBV7-8 and J is TRBJ1-1; D is ambiguous. Trimming left V 3 bases short and J 4 bases short, with 3 bases between. Germline-derived CDR1 and CDR2 are SGHVS and FQNEAQ. CDR3 length: 11 residues. Written as DNA, the CDR3 is TGTGCCAGCAGCTTCAGCACTGAAGCTTTCTTT. Encoded protein: CASSFSTEAFF.

The genes are TRBV11-2 and TRBJ2-5; TRBD2 aligns across 13 bases. Trimming cost V 4 bases and J 6 bases; bases outside gene matches: 8. Germline V gives CDR1 SGHAT, CDR2 FQNNGV. The CDR3 has 16 residues. CDR3 protein: CASSSHGTSGEKTQYF. CDR3 DNA: TGTGCCAGCAGCTCACATGGGACTAGCGGGGAGAAGACCCAGTACTTC.

The genes are TRBV7-9 and TRBJ1-2; D is perhaps TRBD1 (6 bases). This CDR3 contains 16 residues. CDR1 and CDR2 from the germline V gene are SEHNR and FQNEAQ (reference sequence). V dropped 0 bases and J dropped 2 bases, with 13 bases sitting between them. As DNA, the CDR3 is TGTGCCAGCAGCTTAGCGTTCCAGGGGCAGAACTATGGCTACACCTTC. Amino acids: CASSLAFQGQNYGYTF.

V gene TRBV7-2 combines with J gene TRBJ1-6; 7 bases map to TRBD1. This CDR3 comprises 16 residues. Germline CDR1 is SGHTA and CDR2 is FQGNSA. V was clipped by 2 bases and J by 7 bases; unmatched bases: 8. This CDR3 reads CASSLLGQDRNSPLHF. The CDR3 DNA sequence: TGTGCCAGCAGCTTACTAGGACAGGATCGAAATTCACCCCTCCACTTT.

The chain joins TRBV27 to TRBJ2-2; 11 bases line up with TRBD1. V lost 5 bases and J lost 8; bases outside the gene matches: 4. CDR1 and CDR2 from the germline V gene are MNHEY and SMNVEV (reference sequence). The CDR3 sequence is 14 residues long. The CDR3: CASSRDRGSGELFF. CDR3 sequence (DNA): TGTGCCAGCAGTCGGGACAGGGGGTCGGGGGAGCTGTTTTTT.

This rearrangement joins TRBV29-1 to TRBJ1-1, with TRBD1 matching over 10 bases. This CDR3 has 13 amino acids. V trimming: 8 bases; J trimming: 4 bases; junction bases outside the gene matches: 7. CDR1 and CDR2 from the germline V gene are SQVTM and ANQGSEA. The CDR3 nucleotides are TGCAGCACCGGGGACAGGGGAACCACTGAAGCTTTCTTT. Translated, it gives CSTGDRGTTEAFF.

The chain combines TRBV5-1 with TRBJ2-3; 8 bases line up with TRBD1. In germline, CDR1 is SGHRS, CDR2 YFSETQ. The V and J ends lost 4 bases and 5 bases, in that order; junction bases with no gene match: 9. The CDR3 runs to 15 residues. CDR3 nucleotides: TGCGCCAGCAGCGTCAATCAGGGGGCGATAGATACGCAGTATTTT. Amino acids: CASSVNQGAIDTQYF.

The genes are TRBV29-1 and TRBJ2-5, with D tentatively TRBD2 (6 bases). Trimming took 3 bases from V and 2 from J, leaving 7 bases between them. CDR3 length: 12 residues. Germline V gene data show CDR1 as SQVTM and CDR2 as ANQGSEA. The CDR3 region is CSVDGGQETQYF. Written as DNA, the CDR3 is TGCAGCGTTGACGGAGGGCAAGAGACCCAGTACTTC.

The V gene is TRBV6-1, the J gene TRBJ1-2; 11 nucleotides match TRBD1. From germline, CDR1 is MNHNS and CDR2 SASEGT. The CDR3 has 13 residues. V lost 6 bases, J lost 5 bases, and 2 bases stayed unmatched. The CDR3: CASRDRGRYGYTF. The CDR3 region has the DNA TGTGCCAGCAGGGACAGGGGGCGGTATGGCTACACCTTC.

The chain employs TRBV4-1 and TRBJ2-3; 11 nucleotides match TRBD1. CDR3 length: 16 amino acids. The germline V gene encodes CDR1 MGHRA and CDR2 YSYEKL. Trimming removed 4 bases from V and 4 bases from J; junction bases left unmatched: 7. CDR3 residues: CASSLTDRGQADTQYF. In DNA form, the CDR3 reads TGCGCCAGCAGCCTAACGGACAGGGGGCAGGCAGATACGCAGTATTTT.

The V gene is TRBV2, the J gene TRBJ2-7; TRBD2 matches 7 bases. CDR1 is SNHLY, CDR2 FYNNEI, per germline. The CDR3 consists of 13 residues. Trimming cost V 8 bases and J 7 bases; bases outside gene matches: 11. The CDR3 sequence: CASAGAGALEQYF. Written as DNA, the CDR3 is TGTGCCAGCGCTGGGGCGGGAGCTCTAGAGCAGTACTTC.

The chain joins TRBV28 to TRBJ2-5; a possible D gene is TRBD1 (6 bases). Germline loops: CDR1 MDHEN, CDR2 SYDVKM. V gave up 1 base and J gave up 5 bases, with 17 bases separating them. The CDR3 consists of 16 residues. The CDR3 nucleotides are TGTGCCAGCAGTTTATATCCTCTCGGGACACGGGAGACCCAGTACTTC. Encoded protein: CASSLYPLGTRETQYF.

V gene TRBV15 combines with J gene TRBJ1-2; D uncertain. The length of the CDR3 is 13 residues. Germline V gene sequence: CDR1 LNHNV, CDR2 YYDKDF (reference sequence). V was shortened by 3 bases and J by 8 bases, with 13 bases between the two germline ends. The CDR3 bases are TGTGCCACCAGCAGGGACGGGGTGGGCGGCTACACCTTC. Residues: CATSRDGVGGYTF. Using reference TRBV15 and TRBJ1-2 for the parts outside the CDR3, the full variable domain is DAMVIQNPRYQVTQFGKPVTLSCSQTLNHNVMYWYQQKSSQAPKLLFHYYDKDFNNEADTPDNFQSRRPNTSFCFLDIRSPGLGDTAMYLCATSRDGVGGYTFGSGTRLTVV.

This chain connects TRBV7-6 to TRBJ1-1; tentative D call: TRBD1 (5 bases). Trimming took 2 bases from V and 5 from J, leaving 12 bases between them. This CDR3 has 14 amino acids. Germline assignment: CDR1 SGHVS and CDR2 FNYEAQ. The CDR3 region has the DNA TGTGCCAGCAGCTTATTAACGCAGGGAACTGAAGCTTTCTTT. This translates into CASSLLTQGTEAFF.

The chain carries TRBV13 and TRBJ1-2; 11 bases match TRBD1. Germline-derived CDR1 and CDR2 are PRHDT and FYEKMQ (reference sequence). V was clipped by 4 bases and J by 1 base; unmatched bases: 8. CDR3 length: 17 residues. This chain's CDR3 is CASSSYLGQGGNYGYTF. Here the CDR3 DNA reads TGTGCCAGCAGCTCTTACTTGGGACAGGGGGGTAACTATGGCTACACCTTC.

This chain connects TRBV30 to TRBJ1-1; maybe TRBD1 (5 bases). This CDR3 is 13 amino acids long. The germline CDR1 and CDR2 sequences are GTSNPN and SVGIG (reference sequence). The V end lost 3 bases, the J end lost 0 bases, and 8 bases lay between the germline ends. The CDR3: CAWSLQVNTEAFF. Here the CDR3 DNA reads TGTGCCTGGAGCCTACAGGTGAACACTGAAGCTTTCTTT. The whole variable domain, remainder taken from reference TRBV30 and TRBJ1-1, is SQTIHQWPATLVQPVGSPLSLECTVEGTSNPNLYWYRQAAGRGLQLLFYSVGIGQISSEVPQNLSASRPQDRQFILSSKKLLLSDSGFYLCAWSLQVNTEAFFGQGTRLTVV.

The rearrangement links TRBV5-6 to TRBJ2-7, with 7 bases aligning to TRBD2. Germline CDR1 and CDR2: SGHDT and YYEEEE. After removal of 2 bases from V and 2 bases from J, the junction contained 7 bases not matched to a gene. The CDR3 contains 15 residues. In DNA, the CDR3 is TGTGCCAGCAGCTTTTTTGCGGGAGCAACCTACGAGCAGTACTTC. Protein: CASSFFAGATYEQYF. Full variable domain (remainder filled in from reference TRBV5-6 and TRBJ2-7): DAGVTQSPTHLIKTRGQQVTLRCSPKSGHDTVSWYQQALGQGPQFIFQYYEEEERQRGNFPDRFSGHQFPNYSSELNVNALLLGDSALYLCASSFFAGATYEQYFGPGTRLTVT.

The J gene is TRBJ1-5, the V gene TRBV28; D gene unclear. V gave up 9 bases and J gave up 3 bases, with 12 bases separating them. The CDR3 extends over 13 amino acids. Germline CDR1 reads MDHEN; CDR2 reads SYDVKM. CDR3 protein: CASAGPPNQPQHF. DNA for the CDR3: TGTGCCAGTGCGGGCCCCCCCAATCAGCCCCAGCATTTT.

This rearrangement joins TRBV19 to TRBJ2-1; 10 nucleotides line up with TRBD1. Germline-derived CDR1 and CDR2 are LNHDA and SQIVND (reference sequence). J was trimmed by 3 bases and V by 3 bases; bases with no gene match: 2. The CDR3 is 15 amino acids. The CDR3 region is CASSMTGGYYNEQFF. CDR3 bases: TGTGCCAGTAGTATGACAGGGGGCTACTACAATGAGCAGTTCTTC.

This chain links TRBV5-4 with TRBJ2-1, with 7 bases aligning to TRBD2. The V segment lost 0 bases and the J segment 9 bases; nucleotides outside the gene matches: 9. This CDR3 has 15 amino acids. Germline assignment: CDR1 SGHNT and CDR2 YYREEE (reference sequence). The CDR3 is CASSLVGGGGSEQFF. The CDR3 DNA sequence: TGTGCCAGCAGCTTGGTGGGCGGGGGAGGTAGTGAGCAGTTCTTC.

This clone has only one observation. V and J are TRBV19 and TRBJ2-1, with 10 nucleotides matching TRBD2. J lost 4 bases, V lost 3 bases, and 3 bases had no gene match. From germline, CDR1 is LNHDA and CDR2 SQIVND (reference sequence). CDR3 length: 15 amino acids. The CDR3 DNA sequence: TGTGCCAGTAGTATGAGGACTAGCGGATACAATGAGCAGTTCTTC. The encoded protein is CASSMRTSGYNEQFF.

This sequence joins TRBV30 and TRBJ2-7, with no clear D. CDR1 and CDR2 (germline): GTSNPN, SVGIG (reference sequence). V was clipped by 0 bases and J by 2 bases, with 8 bases between them. The CDR3 has 13 residues. CDR3 in DNA: TGTGCCTGGAGTGTATTCAGCGCCTACGAGCAGTACTTC. It encodes CAWSVFSAYEQYF.

The rearrangement uses TRBV10-1 and TRBJ1-1, with D tentatively TRBD1 (5 bases). Per germline, CDR1 WNHNN and CDR2 SYGVQD (reference sequence). V was pared by 3 bases and J by 4 bases, with 12 bases between. The CDR3 loop spans 14 amino acids. CDR3 nucleotide sequence: TGCGCCAGCAGTGACGCGGCCAGGGTCACTGAAGCTTTCTTT. This sequence encodes CASSDAARVTEAFF.